This T cell receptor (beta chain) was obtained from a study of blood T cell repertoires in COVID-19. About the study: From the United States, Italy and Spain came samples of acute and convalescent COVID-19. The cDNA or gDNA used as material had been derived from T cells, B-cell-depleted T cells, or PBMCs.

Original handling: Estimation of nucleated cell counts relied on the amplification of reference gene primers. Repertoires were generated with immunoSEQ multiplex PCR, while TCRdb's copy carries only in-frame clones and drops some. Clone size and the V and J calls come from that table; the DNA yielded D and trimming. The data hold about 190,000 clones, with roughly 73% observed a single time. This CDR3 region has 14 residues. The germline V gene has CDR1 MNHEY and CDR2 SVGAGI. Trimming cost V 8 bases and J 9 bases, with 20 bases left between them. Sequencing input: peripheral blood. This sequence was found in an elderly woman with active or convalescent COVID-19. This chain links TRBV6-5 with TRBJ1-5, with D possibly being TRBD1 (6 bases). CDR3 loop: CASGEPKGERPQHF. In nucleotides, the CDR3 is TGTGCCAGCGGGGAGCCAAAGGGGGAGCGGCCCCAGCATTTT.